This T cell receptor (beta chain) emerged from a study of CD8 T cells in Susac syndrome. This CDR3 has 15 amino acids. CDR1 MRHNA and CDR2 SNTAGT come from the germline V gene. Trimming removed 3 bases from V and 2 bases from J; junction bases left unmatched: 1. Reverse transcription of roughly 0.5 to 1 ug RNA was carried out with random hexamers. Each CDR3 protein gets one entry after TCRdb re-called the immunoSEQ multiplex PCR reads with MiXCR. The sample consists of under 70,000 distinct CDR3 sequences, around nine tenths of them appearing once. This TCR derives from a human donor in good health. The chain combines TRBV6-4 with TRBJ2-1; 10 bases match TRBD2. Sequencing was done on a sample of CD8+ T cells from PBMCs. Here the CDR3 DNA reads TGTGCCAGCAGTGAGAGCGGGGGGGCCTACAATGAGCAGTTCTTC. This codes for CASSESGGAYNEQFF.